These 12 T cell receptor beta chains came from one sample sequenced in a study of blood T cell repertoires in COVID-19. Clones were sequenced by immunoSEQ multiplex PCR, and TCRdb holds only the in-frame ones, with some missing. The data contain a few hundred thousand clones, about 90% of them seen just once; the ten biggest clones take up around 1.3%. The material sequenced was peripheral blood. The receptor source for this set is a middle-aged man with acute or convalescent COVID-19.

The chain uses TRBV15 and TRBJ2-1, with no clear D. This CDR3 contains 12 residues. V was pared by 0 bases and J by 5 bases, with 2 bases between. Looked up from germline, CDR1 is LNHNV and CDR2 is YYDKDF (reference sequence). CDR3 sequence (DNA): TGTGCCACCAGCAGAGACGACAATGAGCAGTTCTTC. Amino acids: CATSRDDNEQFF.

This chain joins TRBV27 and TRBJ1-5, with 8 positions matching TRBD1. The CDR3 consists of 15 residues. Germline V lookup: CDR1 MNHEY, CDR2 SMNVEV (reference sequence). V lost 3 bases and J lost 6; bases outside the gene matches: 7. The DNA of the CDR3 is TGTGCCAGCAGTTTCCATGGACAGGGAGGTCAGCCCCAGCATTTT. This translates into CASSFHGQGGQPQHF.

The chain is built from TRBV5-1 and TRBJ2-7; 10 nucleotides agree with TRBD2. The CDR3 has 17 residues. Per germline, CDR1 SGHRS and CDR2 YFSETQ. Trimming removed 4 bases from V and 2 bases from J; junction bases left unmatched: 12. The DNA for the CDR3 is TGCGCCAGCAGCCGCACCTTTTCTAGCGGGGGACCCTACGAGCAGTACTTC. Translating it yields CASSRTFSSGGPYEQYF.

The J gene is TRBJ2-5, the V gene TRBV3-1 (or the pseudogene TRBV3-2), with 14 bases identical to TRBD2. The J segment lost 9 bases and the V segment lost 3 bases, leaving 15 bases of the junction unmatched. The CDR3 has 18 residues. Looked up from germline, CDR1 is LGHDT and CDR2 is YNNKEL (reference sequence). The CDR3: CASSQGLAGAGGQVAQYF. The CDR3 DNA reads as TGTGCCAGCAGCCAGGGACTAGCGGGGGCCGGCGGCCAAGTTGCCCAGTACTTC.

V usage is TRBV30 and J usage is TRBJ1-2; 10 bases map to TRBD1. The CDR3 length is 16 residues. Unmatched junction bases numbered 14, after V lost 3 bases and J lost 7 bases. Germline CDR1 reads GTSNPN; CDR2 reads SVGIG (reference sequence). In DNA form, the CDR3 reads TGTGCCTGGAGAGAAACCAACTGGACAGGGGGGATTGGCTACACCTTC. It yields the protein CAWRETNWTGGIGYTF.

This chain connects TRBV19 to TRBJ2-7; D might be TRBD1 (6 bases). This CDR3 spans 14 amino acids. The germline V gene encodes CDR1 LNHDA and CDR2 SQIVND (reference sequence). V was shortened by 5 bases and J by 0 bases, with 11 bases between the two germline ends. CDR3 loop: CASSLTDSSYEQYF. As DNA, the CDR3 is TGTGCCAGTAGTCTGACGGACAGCTCCTACGAGCAGTACTTC.

The genes are TRBV4-3 and TRBJ2-7; possibly TRBD1 for D (6 bases). With 2 bases removed from V and 1 base from J, the gap between germline ends came to 6 bases. The CDR3 length is 13 residues. Germline CDR1 LGHNA, CDR2 YSLEER. This chain's CDR3 is CASSQQGSYEQYF. The CDR3 coding sequence is TGCGCCAGCAGCCAACAGGGGTCCTACGAGCAGTACTTC.

J is TRBJ1-2 and V is TRBV7-9; D not resolved. V lost 0 bases, J lost 7 bases, and 9 bases lay in between. Per germline, CDR1 SEHNR and CDR2 FQNEAQ (reference sequence). This CDR3 has 13 amino acids. The CDR3, as DNA: TGTGCCAGCAGCTTAGCATCAGGTCCTGGCTACACCTTC. Its translation is CASSLASGPGYTF.

The chain recombines TRBV19 with TRBJ1-6; D remains ambiguous. CDR1 is LNHDA and CDR2 is SQIVND in the germline V gene (reference sequence). This CDR3 region has 13 residues. The V end lost 6 bases, the J end lost 9 bases, and 12 bases lay between the germline ends. The CDR3 coding sequence is TGTGCCAGTAGCACTAAAGTGGGTTCACCCCTCCACTTT. Protein product: CASSTKVGSPLHF.

The chain recombines TRBV29-1 with TRBJ2-1; D may be TRBD2 (5 bases). The germline gives CDR1 SQVTM, CDR2 ANQGSEA. CDR3 length: 14 residues. V lost 0 bases, J lost 8 bases, and 14 bases lay in between. The CDR3 DNA is TGCAGCGTTGAAGACCGACGGGATTCGGATGAGCAGTTCTTC. The encoded protein is CSVEDRRDSDEQFF.

This clone came up once. The chain employs TRBV5-1 and TRBJ1-1, with 8 nucleotides matching TRBD1. Germline-derived CDR1 and CDR2 are SGHRS and YFSETQ. The junction had 7 bases not matched to a gene; V was cut back by 4 bases and J by 5 bases. The CDR3 loop spans 14 amino acids. CDR3 protein: CASSDTGGRTEAFF. The CDR3 bases are TGCGCCAGCAGCGACACAGGGGGACGGACTGAAGCTTTCTTT.

This sequence joins TRBV15 and TRBJ1-1, with 7 bases aligning to TRBD1. The junction had 8 bases not matched to a gene; V was cut back by 0 bases and J by 7 bases. From germline, CDR1 is LNHNV and CDR2 YYDKDF (reference sequence). The CDR3 extends over 15 amino acids. The CDR3 sequence is CATSRDLQGLGEAFF. The CDR3, as DNA: TGTGCCACCAGCAGAGATCTACAGGGGCTTGGTGAAGCTTTCTTT.